The 8 T cell receptor beta chains below come from one sample, sequenced in a study of shared clonotypes between healthy human individuals. The table came from immunoSEQ multiplex PCR; TCRdb's copy has only in-frame clones and leaves some out. This table holds a few million clones, approximately 90% found once. Sequencing was carried out using naive CD4+ T cells sorted from blood. Subset meaning: CD45RA+ positively selected. These receptor sequences come from a man aged 18 to 35 in good health.

In regard to this clone: The same CDR3 arises from other DNA sequences in this sample as well. The chain couples TRBV5-1 to TRBJ2-7; no firm D call. The CDR3 loop spans 14 amino acids. Germline V gene sequence: CDR1 SGHRS, CDR2 YFSETQ. Deletions cut 0 bases from V and 2 bases from J, with 9 bases between. CDR3 DNA sequence: TGCGCCAGCAGCTTGGCTCCGGGTACCTACGAGCAGTACTTC. Amino acid sequence: CASSLAPGTYEQYF.

The CDR3 sequence is CASSLQGGTTYEQYF. In DNA form, the CDR3 reads TGTGCCAGCAGCCTCCAGGGTGGGACAACCTACGAGCAGTACTTC. The chain is built from TRBV28 and TRBJ2-7, with a possible D match to TRBD1 (6 bases). This CDR3 has 15 residues. Between the trimmed V and J ends, which lost 6 bases and 2 bases, there was a span of 17 bases. Germline V gives CDR1 MDHEN, CDR2 SYDVKM.

This sequence joins TRBV11-3 and TRBJ2-7; no clear D. Trimming left V 5 bases short and J 4 bases short, with 9 bases between. The length of the CDR3 is 12 residues. Germline V lookup: CDR1 SGHNT, CDR2 YENEEA. The CDR3 DNA follows: TGTGCCAGCAGCCCTAAAGCTTACGAGCAGTACTTC. Translated, it gives CASSPKAYEQYF.

J is TRBJ2-1 and V is TRBV11-2; no firm D call. The V and J ends lost 0 bases and 6 bases respectively, with 6 bases between them. This CDR3 has 13 amino acids. Germline CDR1 SGHAT, CDR2 FQNNGV. The CDR3 DNA follows: TGTGCCAGCAGCTTAGAAGGGCTCAATGAGCAGTTCTTC. This codes for CASSLEGLNEQFF. Looking up the rest from reference TRBV11-2 and TRBJ2-1 gives the full variable domain: EAGVAQSPRYKIIEKRQSVAFWCNPISGHATLYWYQQILGQGPKLLIQFQNNGVVDDSQLPKDRFSAERLKGVDSTLKIQPAKLEDSAVYLCASSLEGLNEQFFGPGTRLTVL.

V usage is TRBV7-2 and J usage is TRBJ2-1; D remains ambiguous. The CDR3 is 13 amino acids. CDR1 and CDR2 (germline): SGHTA, FQGNSA. With 5 bases removed from V and 2 bases from J, the gap between germline ends came to 7 bases. CDR3 bases: TGTGCCAGCAGCGTCTTCCCCTACAATGAGCAGTTCTTC. Protein product: CASSVFPYNEQFF.

The chain employs TRBV18 and TRBJ2-2, with D possibly TRBD1 on 5 matching bases. The CDR3 spans 14 residues. Germline V gene data show CDR1 as KGHSH and CDR2 as LQKENI. Between the trimmed V and J ends, which lost 5 bases and 4 bases, there was a span of 11 bases. In DNA, the CDR3 is TGTGCCAGCTCATCCGACAGAACCACCGGGGAGCTGTTTTTT. Protein: CASSSDRTTGELFF.

With respect to this clone: Compared with germline, one end of the junction differs, possibly owing to a read error. This rearrangement joins TRBV18 to TRBJ2-2; TRBD1 might be the D (6 bases). CDR1 is KGHSH and CDR2 is LQKENI in the germline V gene. The CDR3 is 16 amino acids. CDR3 DNA: TGTGCCAGCTCACCCATAGCAGGGGCGAAGACCGGGGAGCTGTTTTTT. Its translation is CASSPIAGAKTGELFF.

The rearrangement links TRBV6-1 to TRBJ1-5; no reliable D call. The CDR3 contains 15 residues. V was cut by 3 bases and J by 7 bases, with 16 bases left in between. The germline CDR1 and CDR2 sequences are MNHNS and SASEGT. In DNA form, the CDR3 reads TGTGCCAGCAGTGACGACCCGGGAGGTCGACAGCCCCAGCATTTT. It translates to CASSDDPGGRQPQHF.